The rows below give T cell receptor beta chains drawn from one sample of a study of shared clonotypes between healthy human individuals. TCRdb's copy holds only in-frame clones and misses some; the assay was immunoSEQ multiplex PCR. Of about 2.4 million clones in the sample, around nine tenths were seen once. Sample: naive CD4+ T cells sorted from blood. These receptors originate from a young man in good health. The CDR3 runs from the conserved cysteine through the conserved F or W. A D gene is named only where the DNA matches it firmly. Where a row states a size, it is once, few, many or the class of an expanded clone; other rows omit it.

>.|TRBJ1-2|TRBV21-1|.
TGTGCCAGCAGCAACTCAGATAACTATGGCTACACCTTC
CASSNSDNYGYTF
>.|TRBJ1-3|TRBV18|.
TGTGCCACCAAAAAGAGGGACGGAAACACCATATATTTT
CATKKRDGNTIYF
>TRBD2|TRBJ2-1|TRBV7-2|.
TGTGCCAGCAGCAAGAGCGGGAGGGCTTACAATGAGCAGTTCTTC
CASSKSGRAYNEQFF
>.|TRBJ1-6|TRBV7-8|.
TGTGCCAGCAGCTTAGACAGGGTTTCACCCCTCCACTTT
CASSLDRVSPLHF
>TRBD2|TRBJ2-3|TRBV28|.
TGTGCCAGCACCGCCGGGGGGGGCACAGATACGCAGTATTTT
CASTAGGGTDTQYF
>TRBD2|TRBJ2-2|TRBV19|.
TGTGCCAGTAGTCCCCGGGGGGGCCGAACCGGGGAGCTGTTTTTT
CASSPRGGRTGELFF
>.|TRBJ2-7|TRBV2|.
TGTGCCAGCAGTGAAGATATTGGCGGAAAATTCTACGAGCAGTACTTC
CASSEDIGGKFYEQYF
>TRBD1|TRBJ1-1|TRBV7-9|.
TGTGCCAGCAGCTCAAATCCACAGGGGGGTACTGAAGCTTTCTTT
CASSSNPQGGTEAFF
>TRBD1|TRBJ1-2|TRBV2|.
TGTGCCAGCAGGGGACAGTCTCTCAACTATGGCTACACCTTC
CASRGQSLNYGYTF
>.|TRBJ1-4|TRBV6-5|few
TGTGCCAGCAGTTACGGAAGAGAACAAAAACTGTTTTTT
CASSYGREQKLFF
>.|TRBJ1-4|TRBV6-1|.
TGTGCCAGCAGTGAGATAGGTGCCGAAAAACTGTTTTTT
CASSEIGAEKLFF
>.|TRBJ1-2|TRBV14|once
TGTGCCAGCAGCCAAGAAATGGGACCCCGCTCACAGAACTATGGCTACACCTTC
CASSQEMGPRSQNYGYTF
>.|TRBJ2-5|TRBV9|once
TGTGCCAGCAGCCCGGCGGTAGAGACCCAGTACTTC
CASSPAVETQYF
>.|TRBJ1-1|TRBV29-1|few
TGCAGCGTCGCCCCCGGGGTGAACACTGAAGCTTTCTTT
CSVAPGVNTEAFF
>TRBD1|TRBJ2-7|TRBV28|.
TGTGCCAGCAGTATCACTGGACCGGGACAGAGGAAGGAGAACTTC
CASSITGPGQRKENF
>.|TRBJ1-4|TRBV2|once
TGTGCCAGCAGGGGCCAAGCTGAAAAACTGTTTTTT
CASRGQAEKLFF
>.|TRBJ2-7|TRBV19|.
TGTGCCAGTAGTATAGGGCTCGGACTAACAGGAGGCGGAGACGAGCAGTACTTC
CASSIGLGLTGGGDEQYF
>TRBD2|TRBJ2-3|TRBV7-2|.
TGTGCCAGCAGCTTAATGCGCGGGAGGTCTAGCACAGATACGCAGTATTTT
CASSLMRGRSSTDTQYF
>.|TRBJ1-1|TRBV28|.
TGTGCCAGCAACCCCCCGGGGGCGATCGGGAACCCTGAAGCTTTCTTT
CASNPPGAIGNPEAFF
>TRBD1|TRBJ2-1|TRBV5-1|.
TGCGCCAGCAGCCAGGGACAGATTCGGGATGAGCAGTTCTTC
CASSQGQIRDEQFF
>.|TRBJ1-5|TRBV19|.
TGTGCCAGTAGTATAAAAAATAGCAATCAGCCCCAGCATTTT
CASSIKNSNQPQHF
>TRBD2|TRBJ2-7|TRBV7-2|.
TGTGCCAGCAGCTTAGCGCCGGGACTAGCGGGGGCCGGGTACGAGCAGTACTTC
CASSLAPGLAGAGYEQYF
>TRBD2|TRBJ2-5|TRBV5-4|.
TGTGCCAGCAGCTTGGACAGGACTAGTTTCGGAGGGGAGACCCAGTACTTC
CASSLDRTSFGGETQYF
>.|TRBJ2-1|TRBV7-2|.
TGTGCCAGCAGCCCACGCATAGGTGAGCAGTTCTTC
CASSPRIGEQFF
>TRBD1|TRBJ2-2|TRBV10-3|.
TGTGCCATCAGTGAACAGGGGGCGCCAATCGGGGAGCTGTTTTTT
CAISEQGAPIGELFF
>.|TRBJ1-5|TRBV2|.
TGTGCCAGCAGCGGAGGGGACAGCAATCAGCCCCAGCATTTT
CASSGGDSNQPQHF
>.|TRBJ2-7|TRBV14|.
TGTGCCAGCAGCCAAGTTGGGCTGGCCAACTCCTACGAGCAGTACTTC
CASSQVGLANSYEQYF
>TRBD1|TRBJ1-5|TRBV15|.
TGTGCCACCAGCCAGACAGCGACAGGGGGGGCCAGCAATCAGCCCCAGCATTTT
CATSQTATGGASNQPQHF
>.|TRBJ1-3|TRBV7-9|.
TGTGCCAGCAGACCTGGGGCAGCAAACACCATATATTTT
CASRPGAANTIYF
>.|TRBJ1-2|TRBV18|.
TGTGCCAGCTCACCAGATACCCTCGGCTATGGCTACACCTTC
CASSPDTLGYGYTF
>.|TRBJ1-6|TRBV10-3|.
TGTGCCATCAGCAGGATAGTGAATAATTCACCCCTCCACTTT
CAISRIVNNSPLHF
>TRBD2|TRBJ2-7|TRBV19|.
TGTGCCAGCCGGGAGGGGTCGGAGCAGTACTTC
CASREGSEQYF
>.|TRBJ2-7|TRBV28|.
TGTGCCAGCAGAAAGACAGGTCCCTACGAGCAGTACTTC
CASRKTGPYEQYF
>TRBD1|TRBJ1-2|TRBV11-2|.
TGTGCCAGCAACCCGACAGGGTTCTATGGCTACACCTTC
CASNPTGFYGYTF
>TRBD2|TRBJ2-3|TRBV15|.
TGTGCCACCAGCCGGATAGCGGGAGTAAGGGATACGCAGTATTTT
CATSRIAGVRDTQYF
>.|TRBJ1-2|TRBV5-6|.
TGTGCCAGCAGCATCAGGGGACTTGGCTACACCTTC
CASSIRGLGYTF